The clone carrying this T cell receptor (beta chain) was picked up a small number of times. Its antigen remains unknown. This entry comes from a study of T-cell reconstitution after alpha-beta-depleted transplantation in children. Study results and limitations: Among T cells one year after transplant, newly produced cells accounted for most counts and diversity. Surviving recipient T cells and intrathymic progenitors accounted for some patients' high TCRbeta diversity at day 60. Several hundred expanded graft clones reportedly were the source of alpha-beta T cells about two months after transplant.

CDR1 is KGHSH and CDR2 is LQKENI in the germline V gene. The CDR3 extends over 16 amino acids. The ends lost 3 bases at V and 4 bases at J; junction bases unmatched: 10. TCRbeta library construction was performed incorporating unique molecular identifiers. A single record per CDR3 protein comes from TCRdb applying MiXCR to the PCR reads. The top ten clones hold approximately 29% of a sample with fewer than 550,000 distinct CDR3 sequences, 15% to 20% of them seen once. This chain joins TRBV18 and TRBJ2-7; TRBD1 matches 9 bases. The sequence was collected from a boy under two years old who had a stem cell transplant for Wiskott-Aldrich syndrome, so the T cells may come from the graft donor. Sequenced material: PBMCs, mostly from graft donor cells, taken 360 days after TCRalphabeta/CD19-depleted stem cell transplant. CDR3 protein: CASSPGVGTGRYEQYF. The CDR3 nucleotides are TGTGCCAGCTCACCGGGAGTCGGGACAGGGCGGTACGAGCAGTACTTC.